The clone carrying this TCR beta chain was seen just once. Its antigen remains unknown. V shed 5 bases and J 8 bases; nucleotides not matched to a gene: 10. CDR1 and CDR2 from the germline V gene are SGHTA and FQGNSA. The CDR3 runs to 15 residues. This sample stems from a study of OX40 agonist ivuxolimab in advanced cancers. Overall study: Recorded diagnoses for dose-escalation patients were hepatocellular carcinoma, melanoma, renal cell or head and neck cancer.

Study observations and caveats: Averaged across samples, CD8+ T cells carried more expanded clones than CD4+ did.

The protocol was immunoSEQ multiplex PCR, while the TCRdb copy is restricted to in-frame clones and leaves out a portion. This sample has about 110,000 clones, with over 85% found just once. Researchers took blood at baseline, on cycle 4 day 1, and on cycle 7 day 1. The sequencing used CD4+ or CD8+ T cells sorted from blood, collected in a trial of the OX40 agonist ivuxolimab. This chain uses TRBV7-2 with TRBJ2-1, with 9 bases identical to TRBD1. The receptor was isolated from an adult with an advanced solid tumor such as melanoma, head and neck, liver or kidney cancer. This chain's CDR3 is CASSPSRGQGYEQFF. The CDR3 nucleotides read TGTGCCAGCAGCCCTAGTAGGGGACAGGGATATGAGCAGTTCTTC.